This TCR beta chain was captured by sequencing in a study of blood T cell repertoires in COVID-19. Repertoires were generated with immunoSEQ multiplex PCR, while TCRdb's copy carries only in-frame clones and drops some. The table has 110,000 or so clones, about four fifths seen once; the top ten hold roughly 8.1%. The origin of this receptor is a middle-aged woman with acute or convalescent COVID-19. Sequenced: peripheral blood.

DNA for the CDR3: TGTGCCAGTCAGGGAGGGAACACCGGGGAGCTGTTTTTT. It translates to CASQGGNTGELFF. The chain carries TRBV19 and TRBJ2-2; weak D call: TRBD2 (6 bases). V shed 8 bases and J shed 1 base, with 8 bases lying between them. This CDR3 region has 13 residues. Germline V gives CDR1 LNHDA, CDR2 SQIVND (reference sequence).